This entry is about one T cell receptor beta chain. The sample originates from a study of technical replicates of blood from a few donors. V was shortened by 3 bases and J by 6 bases, with 10 bases between the two germline ends. From germline, CDR1 is SGHNT and CDR2 YYREEE (reference sequence). There are 13 residues in the CDR3. Sequenced by immunoSEQ multiplex PCR; TCRdb stores in-frame clones only, minus some. This table holds around 80,000 clones, roughly 98% found once. This clonotype was obtained from a human donor in good health. The chain is built from TRBV5-4 and TRBJ1-3; D is possibly TRBD1 (6 bases). The material sequenced was T cells isolated from PBMCs. CDR3 protein: CASSSYRENTIYF. The CDR3 nucleotides are TGTGCCAGCAGCTCTTACAGGGAAAACACCATATATTTT. The full variable domain, its missing parts supplied by reference TRBV5-4 and TRBJ1-3, is ETGVTQSPTHLIKTRGQQVTLRCSSQSGHNTVSWYQQALGQGPQFIFQYYREEENGRGNFPPRFSGLQFPNYSSELNVNALELDDSALYLCASSSYRENTIYFGEGSWLTVV.